A selection of T cell receptor beta chains follows, all from one sample in a study of blood T cell repertoires in COVID-19. Assay: immunoSEQ multiplex PCR; the TCRdb copy retains only in-frame clones and omits some. The table has 200,000 to 300,000 clones, roughly 85% seen once; the top ten hold about 9.3%. The source material was PBMCs or T cells enriched from blood (not recorded which). These receptors were taken from a woman aged 45-60 years with acute COVID-19. The CDR3 runs from the conserved cysteine through the conserved F or W. Each record gives: V gene, clone size, D gene, J gene, CDR3 protein, CDR3 DNA. The D gene is left open where the match is weak. Where a row states a size, it is once, few, many or the class of an expanded clone; other rows omit it.

TRBV7-8	-	-	TRBJ2-5	CASSLKGKQGPREYF	TGTGCCAGCAGCTTAAAGGGGAAACAGGGTCCTCGAGAGTACTTC
TRBV6-6	-	TRBD1	TRBJ1-5	CASSRTGTGVDQPQHF	TGTGCCAGCAGTCGAACCGGGACAGGGGTGGATCAGCCCCAGCATTTT
TRBV19	-	-	TRBJ1-5	CASSIMFGARDQPQHF	TGTGCCAGTAGTATTATGTTTGGAGCCAGGGATCAGCCCCAGCATTTT
TRBV9	-	-	TRBJ1-1	CASSVAGDPEAFF	TGTGCCAGCAGCGTAGCGGGGGATCCTGAAGCTTTCTTT
TRBV4-1	-	-	TRBJ2-1	CASSQDQRPPVNEQFF	TGCGCCAGCAGCCAAGATCAGAGGCCCCCGGTCAATGAGCAGTTCTTC
TRBV3-1/TRBV3-2	-	-	TRBJ2-7	CASSQDLWYEQYF	TGTGCCAGCAGCCAAGACCTATGGTACGAGCAGTACTTC
TRBV25-1	few	TRBD1	TRBJ2-5	CASSVPGTGLETQYF	TGTGCCAGCAGTGTCCCCGGGACAGGGCTGGAGACCCAGTACTTC
TRBV2	few	-	TRBJ2-2	CASSAIAANTGELFF	TGTGCCAGCAGCGCCATAGCCGCGAACACCGGGGAGCTGTTTTTT
TRBV5-1	-	-	TRBJ1-2	CASSPATGTGSGYTF	TGCGCCAGCAGCCCAGCCACCGGGACCGGGAGTGGCTACACCTTC
TRBV5-1	-	TRBD2	TRBJ2-7	CASSLKLAGGSLPYEQYF	TGCGCCAGCAGCTTAAAACTAGCGGGGGGCTCCCTTCCCTACGAGCAGTACTTC
TRBV5-1	-	-	TRBJ2-1	CASSPTAGAYNEQFF	TGCGCCAGCAGCCCCACGGCGGGGGCGTACAATGAGCAGTTCTTC
TRBV11-2	once	-	TRBJ1-3	CASSLEGRLYGNTIYF	TGTGCCAGCAGCTTAGAGGGCAGGCTCTACGGAAACACCATATATTTT
TRBV7-2	once	-	TRBJ2-1	CASSSSQGYEQFF	TGTGCCAGCAGCTCCTCACAGGGCTATGAGCAGTTCTTC
TRBV19	-	-	TRBJ2-6	CASSFRQLQPGANVLTF	TGTGCCAGTAGTTTCCGACAGCTTCAACCTGGGGCCAACGTCCTGACTTTC
TRBV7-2	-	-	TRBJ1-4	CASSPGQGLLRREKLFF	TGTGCCAGCAGCCCCGGCCAGGGGCTCTTAAGGCGGGAAAAACTGTTTTTT
TRBV10-3	-	TRBD1	TRBJ1-1	CAISEPDRNPNTEAFF	TGTGCCATCAGTGAGCCGGACAGGAATCCGAACACTGAAGCTTTCTTT
TRBV2	few	TRBD1	TRBJ2-7	CASSKVWTGGDEQYF	TGTGCCAGCAGTAAAGTATGGACAGGGGGTGACGAGCAGTACTTC
TRBV7-9	many	-	TRBJ1-5	CASSFPGADQPQHF	TGTGCCAGCAGCTTTCCAGGGGCCGATCAGCCCCAGCATTTT
TRBV30	-	-	TRBJ1-2	CAWSVWEGVGLYGYTF	TGTGCCTGGAGTGTCTGGGAAGGGGTGGGCCTCTATGGCTACACCTTC
TRBV10-3	-	TRBD1	TRBJ2-2	CAISGQGAGELFF	TGTGCCATCAGCGGACAGGGGGCCGGGGAGCTGTTTTTT
TRBV18	many	TRBD1	TRBJ2-5	CASSPGQGIQETQYF	TGTGCCAGCTCACCGGGACAGGGGATCCAAGAGACCCAGTACTTC
TRBV5-6	-	TRBD1	TRBJ1-2	CASSSQGLGYGYTF	TGTGCCAGCAGCTCACAGGGGCTGGGCTATGGCTACACCTTC
TRBV3-1/TRBV3-2	-	TRBD2	TRBJ2-1	CASSQGVAGDNEQFF	TGTGCCAGCAGCCAAGGGGTAGCGGGGGACAATGAGCAGTTCTTC
TRBV7-3	once	TRBD2	TRBJ2-5	CASSTSGGAETQYF	TGTGCCAGCAGCACTAGCGGGGGGGCAGAGACCCAGTACTTC
TRBV30	-	-	TRBJ1-2	CACTTGGYTF	TGTGCCTGCACAACGGGAGGCTACACCTTC
TRBV5-3	once	TRBD1	TRBJ2-1	CARSYRQGNEQFF	TGTGCCAGAAGTTACCGACAGGGTAATGAGCAGTTCTTC
TRBV19	once	TRBD1	TRBJ1-1	CASSIGQGGVEAFF	TGTGCCAGTAGTATAGGACAGGGTGGGGTTGAAGCTTTCTTT
TRBV6-5	-	TRBD1	TRBJ1-6	CASSYLTGGSDSPLHF	TGTGCCAGCAGTTACTTGACAGGGGGCTCAGATTCACCCCTCCACTTT
TRBV6-2/TRBV6-3	-	-	TRBJ2-3	CASSDRAGLGTDTQYF	TGTGCCAGCAGTGACAGGGCGGGGTTGGGCACAGATACGCAGTATTTT
TRBV10-3	-	TRBD2	TRBJ2-1	CAIRAGLAGGSSYNEQFF	TGTGCCATCAGAGCGGGACTAGCGGGGGGCAGCTCCTACAATGAGCAGTTCTTC
TRBV12-3/TRBV12-4	-	-	TRBJ1-5	CAKGQTHQPQHF	TGTGCCAAAGGACAGACCCATCAGCCCCAGCATTTT
TRBV5-6	-	-	TRBJ1-1	CASSFGSEAFF	TGTGCCAGCAGCTTCGGGAGCGAAGCTTTCTTT
TRBV7-2	-	TRBD2	TRBJ2-3	CASSYSGTSGGHTQYF	TGTGCCAGCAGCTACTCGGGGACTAGCGGGGGACATACGCAGTATTTT
TRBV2	-	TRBD1	TRBJ1-1	CARSRGISEAFF	TGTGCCAGGAGCAGGGGGATCTCTGAAGCTTTCTTT
TRBV3-1/TRBV3-2	once	TRBD1	TRBJ2-7	CASSPSERGLIYEQYF	TGTGCCAGCAGCCCCTCTGAGAGGGGGCTCATATACGAGCAGTACTTC
TRBV10-3	-	-	TRBJ1-5	CAISGGVGQPQHF	TGTGCCATCAGTGGGGGGGTCGGTCAGCCCCAGCATTTT
TRBV7-2	-	-	TRBJ2-5	CASGYLSSRSEETQYF	TGTGCCAGCGGGTATTTATCTAGTCGGTCAGAAGAGACCCAGTACTTC
TRBV12-5	-	-	TRBJ2-7	CASGFEQDEQYF	TGTGCTAGTGGTTTTGAACAAGACGAGCAGTACTTC
TRBV9	once	-	TRBJ2-3	CASSLLAGSTDTQYF	TGTGCCAGCAGCCTGCTAGCCGGGAGCACAGATACGCAGTATTTT